This TCR beta chain was documented in a study of OX40 agonist ivuxolimab in advanced cancers. As for the study in general: Patients received the agonistic anti-OX40 (CD134) antibody ivuxolimab.

On cycle 4 day 1 and cycle 7 day 1, as well as at baseline, blood was sampled. CDR3 length: 15 amino acids. CDR1 is KGHSH, CDR2 LQKENI, per germline. V was cut by 3 bases and J by 0 bases, with 11 bases left in between. With regard to this clone: The antigen is not known.

Measured with immunoSEQ multiplex PCR; TCRdb has only the in-frame clones, and not every one. The data hold around 19,000 clones, with roughly 78% observed a single time. General observations from the study: With doses of 0.1 to 3.0 mg/kg, CD4+ and CD8+ blood T cells had undergone clonal expansion by week 6.

The rearrangement links TRBV18 to TRBJ1-1; the D gene is possibly TRBD1 (5 bases). This TCR was sampled from an adult with an advanced solid tumor such as melanoma, head and neck, liver or kidney cancer. This specimen was CD4+ or CD8+ T cells sorted from blood, taken in a trial of the OX40 agonist ivuxolimab. The CDR3 DNA reads as TGTGCCAGCTCACCCGGGGGGGTTATGAACACTGAAGCTTTCTTT. This codes for CASSPGGVMNTEAFF.